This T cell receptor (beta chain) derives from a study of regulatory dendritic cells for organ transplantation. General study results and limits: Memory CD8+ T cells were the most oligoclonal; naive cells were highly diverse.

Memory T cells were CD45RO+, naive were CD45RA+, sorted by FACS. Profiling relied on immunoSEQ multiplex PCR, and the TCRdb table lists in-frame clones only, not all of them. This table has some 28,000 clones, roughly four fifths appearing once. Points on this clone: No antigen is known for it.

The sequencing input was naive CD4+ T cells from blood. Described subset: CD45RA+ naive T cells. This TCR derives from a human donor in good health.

CDR3 DNA: TGTGCTAGTGGTCCCTCCGGGGGGAACACTGAAGCTTTCTTT. Translated: CASGPSGGNTEAFF. The V gene is TRBV12-5, the J gene TRBJ1-1; tentative D call: TRBD1 (5 bases). The CDR3 loop spans 14 amino acids. The V end was cut by 5 bases, the J end by 1 base, with 11 bases between. The V gene's germline CDR1 is LGHNT and CDR2 FRNRAP.